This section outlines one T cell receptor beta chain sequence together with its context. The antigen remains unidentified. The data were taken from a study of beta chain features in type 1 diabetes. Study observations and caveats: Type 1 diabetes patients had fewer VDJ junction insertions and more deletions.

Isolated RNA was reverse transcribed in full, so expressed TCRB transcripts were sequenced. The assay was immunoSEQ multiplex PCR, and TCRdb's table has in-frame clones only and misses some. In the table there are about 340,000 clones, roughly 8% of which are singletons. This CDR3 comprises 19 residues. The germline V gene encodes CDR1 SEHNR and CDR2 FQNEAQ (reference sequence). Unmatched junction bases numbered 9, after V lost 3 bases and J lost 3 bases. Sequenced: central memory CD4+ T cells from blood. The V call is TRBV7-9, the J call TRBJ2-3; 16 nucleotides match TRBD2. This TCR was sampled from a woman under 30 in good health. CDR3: CASSFNAGTSGRATDTQYF. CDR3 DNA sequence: TGTGCCAGCAGCTTTAACGCCGGGACTAGCGGGAGGGCGACAGATACGCAGTATTTT.